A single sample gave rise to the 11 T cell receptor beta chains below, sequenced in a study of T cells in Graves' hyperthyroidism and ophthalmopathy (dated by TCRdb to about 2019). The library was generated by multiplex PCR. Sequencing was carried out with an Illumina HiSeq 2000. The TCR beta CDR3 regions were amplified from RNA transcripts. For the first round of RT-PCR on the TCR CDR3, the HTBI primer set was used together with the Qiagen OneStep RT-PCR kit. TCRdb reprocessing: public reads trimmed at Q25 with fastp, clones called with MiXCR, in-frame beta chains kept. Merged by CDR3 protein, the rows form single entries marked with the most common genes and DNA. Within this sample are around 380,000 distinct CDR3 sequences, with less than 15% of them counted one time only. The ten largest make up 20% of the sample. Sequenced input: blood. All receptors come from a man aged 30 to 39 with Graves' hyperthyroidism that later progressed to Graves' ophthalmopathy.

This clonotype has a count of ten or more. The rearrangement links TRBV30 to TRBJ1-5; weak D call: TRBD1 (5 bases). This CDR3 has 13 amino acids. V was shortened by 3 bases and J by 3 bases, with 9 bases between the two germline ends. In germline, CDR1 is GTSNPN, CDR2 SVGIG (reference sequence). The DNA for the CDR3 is TGTGCCTGGAGCAGGGCTGACAATCAGCCCCAGCATTTT. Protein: CAWSRADNQPQHF.

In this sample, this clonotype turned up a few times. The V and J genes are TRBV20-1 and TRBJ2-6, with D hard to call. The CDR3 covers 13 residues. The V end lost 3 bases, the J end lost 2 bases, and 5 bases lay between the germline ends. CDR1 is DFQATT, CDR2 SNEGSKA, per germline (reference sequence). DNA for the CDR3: TGCAGTGCTAGGGAAGCTGGGGCCAACGTCCTGACTTTC. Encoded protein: CSAREAGANVLTF.

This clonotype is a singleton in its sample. The CDR3, as DNA: TGTGCCAGTAGTTGGCGGGCTGAAGCTTTCTTT. It yields the protein CASSWRAEAFF. The chain employs TRBV19 and TRBJ1-1; D uncertain. The CDR3 is 11 residues long. Trimming took 5 bases from V and 6 from J, leaving 7 bases between them. Germline V gene lookup returns CDR1 LNHDA and CDR2 SQIVND (reference sequence).

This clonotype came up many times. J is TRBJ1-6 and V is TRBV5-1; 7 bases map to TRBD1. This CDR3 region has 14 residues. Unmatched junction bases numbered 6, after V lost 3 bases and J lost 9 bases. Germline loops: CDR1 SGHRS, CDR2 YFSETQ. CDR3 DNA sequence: TGCGCCAGCAGCTCCGGGACAGAGCTTTCACCCCTCCACTTT. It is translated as CASSSGTELSPLHF.

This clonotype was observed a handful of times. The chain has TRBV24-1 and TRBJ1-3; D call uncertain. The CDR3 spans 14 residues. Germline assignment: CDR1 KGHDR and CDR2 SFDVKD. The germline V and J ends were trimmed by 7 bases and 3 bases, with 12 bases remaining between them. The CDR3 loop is CATRTGIFGNTIYF. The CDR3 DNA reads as TGTGCCACCAGGACGGGGATTTTTGGAAACACCATATATTTT.

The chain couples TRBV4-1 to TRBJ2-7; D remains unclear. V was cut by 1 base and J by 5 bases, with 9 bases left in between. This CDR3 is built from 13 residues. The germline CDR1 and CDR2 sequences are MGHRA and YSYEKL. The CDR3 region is CASSQGFGNEQYF. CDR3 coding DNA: TGCGCCAGCAGCCAAGGATTCGGTAACGAGCAGTACTTC.

The CDR3 loop is CASSVGGLAGDQETQYF. CDR3 nucleotides: TGTGCCAGCAGCGTAGGGGGGCTAGCGGGGGACCAAGAGACCCAGTACTTC. The rearrangement uses TRBV9 and TRBJ2-5, with TRBD2 matching over 10 bases. Germline V gives CDR1 SGDLS, CDR2 YYNGEE. The CDR3 runs 17 residues. The J segment lost 0 bases and the V segment lost 0 bases, leaving 5 bases of the junction unmatched. The whole variable domain, remainder taken from reference TRBV9 and TRBJ2-5, is DSGVTQTPKHLITATGQRVTLRCSPRSGDLSVYWYQQSLDQGLQFLIQYYNGEERAKGNILERFSAQQFPDLHSELNLSSLELGDSALYFCASSVGGLAGDQETQYFGPGTRLLVL.

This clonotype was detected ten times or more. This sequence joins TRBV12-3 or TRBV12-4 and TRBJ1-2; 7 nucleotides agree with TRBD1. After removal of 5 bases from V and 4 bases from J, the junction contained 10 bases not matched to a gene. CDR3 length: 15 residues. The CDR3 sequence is CASSTPRGRGYGYTF. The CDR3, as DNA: TGTGCCAGCAGTACACCGAGGGGGCGCGGCTATGGCTACACCTTC.

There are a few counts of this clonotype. DNA of the CDR3: TGCGCCAGCAGCCAAGTTGACAGGGGGGAGACCCAGTACTTC. Translating gives CASSQVDRGETQYF. J is TRBJ2-5 and V is TRBV4-1; 9 bases fit TRBD1. This CDR3 spans 14 amino acids. With 1 base clipped from V and 5 bases from J, the junction kept 2 bases outside the gene matches. The germline V gene has CDR1 MGHRA and CDR2 YSYEKL.

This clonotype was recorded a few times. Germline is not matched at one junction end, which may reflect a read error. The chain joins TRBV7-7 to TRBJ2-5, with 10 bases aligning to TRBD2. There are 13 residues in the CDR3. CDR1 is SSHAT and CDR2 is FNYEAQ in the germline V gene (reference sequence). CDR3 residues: CASKLAGQETQYF. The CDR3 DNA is TGTGCTAGCAAACTAGCGGGACAAGAGACCCAGTACTTC.

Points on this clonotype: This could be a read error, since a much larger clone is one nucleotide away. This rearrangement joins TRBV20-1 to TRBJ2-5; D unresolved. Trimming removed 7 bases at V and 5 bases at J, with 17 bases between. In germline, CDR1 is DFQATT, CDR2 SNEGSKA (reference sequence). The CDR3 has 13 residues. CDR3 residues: CSELGDQAETQYF. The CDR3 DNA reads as TGCAGTGAACTGGGCGACCAGGCGGAGACCCAGTACTTC.